These T cell receptor beta chains were read from a single sample in a study of blood T cell repertoires in COVID-19. The repertoire was sequenced with immunoSEQ multiplex PCR; TCRdb's copy has only in-frame clones and lacks some. The sample has 77,000 or so clones; about 74% are singletons. Specimen: peripheral blood. Receptor source: a human donor with acute or convalescent COVID-19. The donor label of this sample is uncertain. Both conserved end residues are part of each CDR3. A D gene is named only where the DNA matches it firmly. Clone size appears in some rows only: once, few, many, or a class for an expanded clone.

length,size,J,D,V,CDR3,DNA
15,-,TRBJ1-4,-,TRBV5-4,CASSLDQGGYEKLFF,TGTGCCAGCAGCTTGGACCAGGGAGGGTATGAAAAACTGTTTTTT
15,-,TRBJ2-1,-,TRBV5-6,CASSLLGSSYNEQFF,TGTGCCAGCAGCTTGCTGGGGAGCTCCTACAATGAGCAGTTCTTC
13,-,TRBJ1-1,-,TRBV12-3/TRBV12-4,CASSLTANTEAFF,TGTGCCAGCAGTTTAACAGCCAACACTGAAGCTTTCTTT
15,-,TRBJ2-3,TRBD1,TRBV19,CASSMGQGGTDTQYF,TGTGCCAGTAGTATGGGACAGGGAGGCACAGATACGCAGTATTTT
17,once,TRBJ1-1,-,TRBV11-2,CASSLEAGRGRGTEAFF,TGTGCCAGCAGCTTAGAGGCCGGTAGGGGAAGGGGCACTGAAGCTTTCTTT
15,-,TRBJ2-1,TRBD2,TRBV7-3,CASSALARDQGEQFF,TGTGCCAGCAGCGCACTAGCGAGAGACCAGGGTGAGCAGTTCTTC
17,once,TRBJ2-1,TRBD2,TRBV4-2,CASSKTVTGLAGNEQFF,TGTGCCAGCAGCAAAACCGTCACTGGACTAGCGGGAAATGAGCAGTTCTTC
12,-,TRBJ1-2,-,TRBV5-5,CASSEDSYGYTF,TGTGCCAGCAGCGAGGACAGTTATGGCTACACCTTC
18,-,TRBJ2-5,TRBD2,TRBV6-1,CASSENSGTSGRGETQYF,TGTGCCAGCAGTGAAAATAGTGGGACTAGCGGGAGAGGAGAGACCCAGTACTTC
16,-,TRBJ2-5,TRBD1,TRBV2,CAITRPTGRVRETQYF,TGTGCCATAACAAGGCCGACAGGGCGAGTGCGAGAGACCCAGTACTTC
11,-,TRBJ1-1,-,TRBV6-6,CASSYSAEAFF,TGTGCCAGCAGTTACTCCGCTGAAGCTTTCTTT
13,-,TRBJ2-2,-,TRBV4-1,CASSFDSTGELFF,TGCGCCAGCAGCTTCGACAGCACCGGGGAGCTGTTTTTT
10,-,TRBJ2-1,-,TRBV20-1,CSATENEQFF,TGCAGTGCTACGGAGAATGAGCAGTTCTTC
14,-,TRBJ1-2,TRBD1,TRBV10-3,CAIRPTGDNYGYTF,TGTGCCATCAGGCCGACAGGGGATAACTATGGCTACACCTTC